This T cell receptor (beta chain) was sequenced for a study of cytomegalovirus exposure and HLA in healthy donors. Healthy bone marrow donors made up the donors. Study-level points and caveats: It was taken for granted in presence/absence analyses that sequencing depth across donors was roughly uniform. In an earlier analysis, about 87% or about 30%: the productive usage of most TCR beta V segments. One variant, a missense change in DCLRE1C, was linked in a later analysis to TCR beta V- and J-gene trimming.

This clone was seen a few times. Its matching antigen is unknown. The CDR3 is made up of 14 amino acids. The V and J ends lost 10 bases and 2 bases respectively, with 15 bases between them. Looked up from germline, CDR1 is SEHNR and CDR2 is FQNEAQ (reference sequence). The PCR ran on 60 Vbeta and 13 Jbeta primers. Sequenced by immunoSEQ multiplex PCR; TCRdb stores in-frame clones only, minus some. Of approximately 150,000 clones in the sample, about 71% were seen once. The chain links TRBV7-9 to TRBJ2-1, with D tentatively TRBD2 (6 bases). This sequence was found in a woman aged 25 to 39 in good health and CMV-seronegative. Sequenced material: PBMCs. DNA of the CDR3: TGTGCCACCCACACCTGGGAGGCCTACAATGAGCAGTTCTTC. It codes for CATHTWEAYNEQFF.